A selection of T cell receptor beta chains follows, all from one sample in a study of blood T cell repertoires in COVID-19. TCRdb's copy holds only in-frame clones and misses some; the assay was immunoSEQ multiplex PCR. The profile shows fewer than 100,000 clones, 75% to 95% of them singletons. Sequencing was carried out using peripheral blood. These receptors were taken from a woman of 80 years or more with acute or convalescent COVID-19. Each CDR3 is given with its conserved first and last residue. Each record gives: J gene, V gene, D gene, clone size, CDR3 protein, CDR3 DNA. A D gene is named only where the DNA matches it firmly. Expanded clones are given a class, and other clones once, few, many or no size at all.

J gene: TRBJ2-3
V gene: TRBV19
D gene: TRBD1
clone size: -
CDR3 protein: CATHVQGEINTQYF
CDR3 DNA: TGTGCCACCCACGTACAGGGGGAGATTAATACGCAGTATTTT

J gene: TRBJ2-3
V gene: TRBV29-1
D gene: TRBD2
clone size: -
CDR3 protein: CSVVGLAGGGTDTQYF
CDR3 DNA: TGCAGCGTCGTGGGACTAGCGGGGGGGGGCACAGATACGCAGTATTTT

J gene: TRBJ2-3
V gene: TRBV25-1
D gene: -
clone size: -
CDR3 protein: CASSPMGRGSTDTQYF
CDR3 DNA: TGTGCCAGCTCTCCAATGGGTAGAGGCAGCACAGATACGCAGTATTTT

J gene: TRBJ2-1
V gene: TRBV7-8
D gene: TRBD2
clone size: -
CDR3 protein: CASGSGGFSYNEQFF
CDR3 DNA: TGTGCCAGCGGATCGGGGGGGTTCTCCTACAATGAGCAGTTCTTC

J gene: TRBJ2-7
V gene: TRBV12-2
D gene: -
clone size: -
CDR3 protein: CASRFSGGTRSHEQYF
CDR3 DNA: TGTGCAAGTCGCTTTAGCGGGGGGACACGCAGTCACGAGCAGTACTTC

J gene: TRBJ1-1
V gene: TRBV10-3
D gene: -
clone size: once
CDR3 protein: CAISPGAAEAFF
CDR3 DNA: TGTGCCATCAGCCCAGGGGCGGCTGAAGCTTTCTTT

J gene: TRBJ2-7
V gene: TRBV7-3
D gene: TRBD2
clone size: once
CDR3 protein: CASSLTGTSGRVSYEQYF
CDR3 DNA: TGTGCCAGCAGCTTAACCGGGACTAGCGGGAGGGTCTCCTACGAGCAGTACTTC

J gene: TRBJ1-4
V gene: TRBV7-9
D gene: -
clone size: -
CDR3 protein: CASSPNTGSHGKLFF
CDR3 DNA: TGTGCCAGCAGCCCGAATACAGGGTCCCACGGAAAACTGTTTTTT

J gene: TRBJ2-5
V gene: TRBV9
D gene: TRBD2
clone size: -
CDR3 protein: CASSVVGRAETQYF
CDR3 DNA: TGTGCCAGCAGCGTAGTGGGGAGGGCTGAGACCCAGTACTTC

J gene: TRBJ1-2
V gene: TRBV4-2
D gene: TRBD1
clone size: few
CDR3 protein: CASSQPGTGVNYGYTF
CDR3 DNA: TGTGCCAGCAGCCAACCGGGGACAGGGGTTAACTATGGCTACACCTTC

J gene: TRBJ2-7
V gene: TRBV9
D gene: -
clone size: -
CDR3 protein: CASSVDFESSYEQYF
CDR3 DNA: TGTGCCAGCAGCGTAGACTTTGAGAGCTCCTACGAGCAGTACTTC

J gene: TRBJ1-2
V gene: TRBV9
D gene: TRBD1
clone size: -
CDR3 protein: CASSVGAGGLGYGYTF
CDR3 DNA: TGTGCCAGCAGCGTAGGCGCAGGGGGCTTGGGGTATGGCTACACCTTC

J gene: TRBJ1-6
V gene: TRBV18
D gene: -
clone size: -
CDR3 protein: CASSPQEDSPLHF
CDR3 DNA: TGTGCCAGCTCACCCCAGGAAGATTCACCCCTCCACTTT

J gene: TRBJ1-4
V gene: TRBV5-5
D gene: TRBD1
clone size: -
CDR3 protein: CASQQGFGEKLFF
CDR3 DNA: TGTGCCAGCCAACAGGGGTTCGGTGAAAAACTGTTTTTT

J gene: TRBJ1-3
V gene: TRBV7-2
D gene: TRBD1
clone size: -
CDR3 protein: CASSLGQGARSGNTIYF
CDR3 DNA: TGTGCCAGCAGCTTAGGACAGGGGGCGCGCTCTGGAAACACCATATATTTT

J gene: TRBJ2-1
V gene: TRBV5-5
D gene: TRBD2
clone size: few
CDR3 protein: CASRLAGGPDNEQFF
CDR3 DNA: TGTGCCAGCAGATTGGCGGGAGGGCCGGACAATGAGCAGTTCTTC

J gene: TRBJ1-1
V gene: TRBV4-3
D gene: -
clone size: -
CDR3 protein: CASSQDSGTRNTEAFF
CDR3 DNA: TGCGCCAGCAGCCAAGATAGCGGGACAAGGAACACTGAAGCTTTCTTT

J gene: TRBJ1-6
V gene: TRBV10-3
D gene: TRBD1
clone size: once
CDR3 protein: CAIRTGLSFPLHF
CDR3 DNA: TGTGCCATCAGGACAGGGCTCTCCTTCCCCCTCCACTTT

J gene: TRBJ1-5
V gene: TRBV2
D gene: -
clone size: -
CDR3 protein: CASSESNPGDQPQHF
CDR3 DNA: TGTGCCAGCAGTGAAAGTAACCCGGGAGATCAGCCCCAGCATTTT

J gene: TRBJ2-3
V gene: TRBV28
D gene: TRBD2
clone size: few
CDR3 protein: CASSSPFSLAGETDTQYF
CDR3 DNA: TGTGCCAGCAGTTCGCCCTTTTCTCTAGCGGGAGAAACAGATACGCAGTATTTT

J gene: TRBJ2-7
V gene: TRBV19
D gene: TRBD2
clone size: -
CDR3 protein: CASSMGLAGRPYEQYF
CDR3 DNA: TGTGCCAGTAGTATGGGACTAGCGGGACGTCCCTACGAGCAGTACTTC

J gene: TRBJ2-1
V gene: TRBV4-2
D gene: -
clone size: -
CDR3 protein: CASSRNLDGSYNEQFF
CDR3 DNA: TGTGCCAGCAGCCGTAACCTAGATGGCTCCTACAATGAGCAGTTCTTC